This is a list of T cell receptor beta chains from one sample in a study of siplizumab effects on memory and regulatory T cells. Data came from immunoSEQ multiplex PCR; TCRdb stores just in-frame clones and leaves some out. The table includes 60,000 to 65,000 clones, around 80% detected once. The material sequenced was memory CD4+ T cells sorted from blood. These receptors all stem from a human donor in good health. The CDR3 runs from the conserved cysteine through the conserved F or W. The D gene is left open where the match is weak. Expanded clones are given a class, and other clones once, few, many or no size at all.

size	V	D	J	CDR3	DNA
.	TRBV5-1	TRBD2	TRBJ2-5	CASSLAGSGGAFRETQYF	TGCGCCAGCAGCTTGGCAGGTAGCGGGGGGGCCTTCCGAGAGACCCAGTACTTC
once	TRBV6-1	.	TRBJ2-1	CASKLSGEQFF	TGTGCCAGCAAGCTGAGTGGCGAGCAGTTCTTC
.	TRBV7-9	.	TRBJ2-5	CASSSRTGDAKTQYF	TGTGCCAGCAGCTCCCGGACGGGGGACGCGAAGACCCAGTACTTC
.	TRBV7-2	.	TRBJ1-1	CASSSVGVTEAFF	TGTGCCAGCAGCTCAGTAGGGGTTACTGAAGCTTTCTTT
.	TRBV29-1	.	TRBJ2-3	CSVEGTRTDTQYF	TGCAGCGTTGAAGGGACGCGAACAGATACGCAGTATTTT
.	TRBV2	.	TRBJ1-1	CASSRATEAFF	TGTGCCAGCAGCAGGGCCACTGAAGCTTTCTTT
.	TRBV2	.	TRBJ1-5	CASSDSGGNQPQHF	TGTGCCAGCAGTGATTCGGGGGGCAATCAGCCCCAGCATTTT
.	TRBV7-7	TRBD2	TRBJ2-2	CASSSITSGGELFF	TGTGCCAGCAGCTCCATTACTAGCGGCGGGGAGCTGTTTTTT
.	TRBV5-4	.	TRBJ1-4	CASSLRGGGEKLFF	TGTGCCAGCAGCTTGCGAGGGGGTGGTGAAAAACTGTTTTTT
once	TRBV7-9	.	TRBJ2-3	CASTTTPGGADTQYF	TGTGCCAGCACCACGACCCCTGGCGGGGCGGATACGCAGTATTTT
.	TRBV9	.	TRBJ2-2	CASSVKQGNTGELFF	TGTGCCAGCAGCGTTAAACAGGGGAACACCGGGGAGCTGTTTTTT
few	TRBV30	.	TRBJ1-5	CAWSPPELSNQPQHF	TGTGCCTGGAGTCCCCCAGAGTTAAGCAATCAGCCCCAGCATTTT
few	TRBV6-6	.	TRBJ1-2	CASSPPGQSYGYTF	TGTGCCAGCAGCCCCCCCGGGCAGAGCTATGGCTACACCTTC
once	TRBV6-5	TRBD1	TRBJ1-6	CASITPGQGGSPLHF	TGTGCCAGCATAACCCCGGGACAGGGGGGTTCACCCCTCCACTTT
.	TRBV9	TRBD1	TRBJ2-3	CASSVRQGMSTDTQYF	TGTGCCAGCAGCGTACGACAGGGGATGAGCACAGATACGCAGTATTTT
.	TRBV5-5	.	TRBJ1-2	CASSLGPDPDYGYTF	TGTGCCAGCAGCTTGGGTCCTGACCCAGACTATGGCTACACCTTC
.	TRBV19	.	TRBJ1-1	CASKFNVRDGTEAFF	TGTGCCAGTAAGTTCAATGTACGGGACGGGACTGAAGCTTTCTTT
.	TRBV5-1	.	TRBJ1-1	CASKVNTEAFF	TGCGCCAGCAAAGTGAACACTGAAGCTTTCTTT
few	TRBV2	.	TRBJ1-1	CASTGRDEAFF	TGTGCCAGCACTGGACGGGATGAAGCTTTCTTT
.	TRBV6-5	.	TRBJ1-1	CASSYSFTGQVAEAFF	TGTGCCAGCAGTTACTCGTTTACAGGGCAGGTGGCTGAAGCTTTCTTT
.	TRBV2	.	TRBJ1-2	CASMRTYGYTF	TGTGCCAGCATGAGGACCTATGGCTACACCTTC
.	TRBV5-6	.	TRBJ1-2	CASSLWTDRNYGYTF	TGTGCCAGCAGCTTGTGGACAGACCGTAACTATGGCTACACCTTC
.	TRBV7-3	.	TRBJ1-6	CASSLTSPGGNSPLHF	TGTGCCAGCAGCTTAACGTCTCCGGGAGGGAATTCACCCCTCCACTTT
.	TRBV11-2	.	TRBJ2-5	CASSLAPSQQETQYF	TGTGCCAGCAGCTTAGCCCCGTCCCAACAAGAGACCCAGTACTTC
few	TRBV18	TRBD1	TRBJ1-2	CASSNQGQGYYGYTF	TGTGCCAGCTCGAACCAAGGACAGGGGTACTATGGCTACACCTTC
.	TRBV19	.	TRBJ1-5	CASSFGRGNQPQHF	TGTGCCAGTAGTTTCGGACGGGGCAATCAGCCCCAGCATTTT
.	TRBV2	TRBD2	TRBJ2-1	CASSTLAGGLNEQFF	TGTGCCAGCAGTACTTTAGCGGGGGGGCTTAATGAGCAGTTCTTC
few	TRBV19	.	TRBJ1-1	CASSPRAFMNTEAFF	TGTGCCAGTAGTCCTCGGGCCTTCATGAACACTGAAGCTTTCTTT
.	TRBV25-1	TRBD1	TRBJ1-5	CASSDSRGQYSNQPQHF	TGTGCCAGCAGTGATAGCAGGGGGCAATATAGTAATCAGCCCCAGCATTTT
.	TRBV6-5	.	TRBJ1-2	CASSHSDRSYGYTF	TGTGCCAGCAGCCACTCCGACAGGTCCTATGGCTACACCTTC
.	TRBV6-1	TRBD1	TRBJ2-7	CASSAGQVWEQYF	TGTGCCAGCAGTGCAGGACAGGTCTGGGAGCAGTACTTC
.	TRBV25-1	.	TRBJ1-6	CASSERSAGDSPLHF	TGTGCCAGCAGTGAACGGTCGGCCGGCGATTCACCCCTCCACTTT
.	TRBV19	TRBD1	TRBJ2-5	CASSRGRDRGRRETQYF	TGTGCCAGTAGTAGAGGAAGGGACAGGGGTAGGAGGGAGACCCAGTACTTC
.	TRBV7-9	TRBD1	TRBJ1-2	CASSLGGQGQANYGYTF	TGTGCCAGCAGCTTAGGAGGACAGGGCCAAGCTAACTATGGCTACACCTTC
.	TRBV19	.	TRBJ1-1	CASSSNRDPEAFF	TGTGCCAGTAGTTCCAACCGGGACCCTGAAGCTTTCTTT
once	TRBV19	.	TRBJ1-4	CASNQDSGKLFF	TGTGCCAGTAATCAGGACAGCGGAAAACTGTTTTTT
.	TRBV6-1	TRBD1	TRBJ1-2	CASSETGTGNYGYTF	TGTGCCAGCAGTGAAACCGGGACAGGGAACTATGGCTACACCTTC
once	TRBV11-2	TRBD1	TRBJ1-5	CASSLGTGRNQPQHF	TGTGCCAGCAGCTTGGGGACAGGGAGGAATCAGCCCCAGCATTTT
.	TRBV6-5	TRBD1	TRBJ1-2	CASSFRDRGYGYTF	TGTGCCAGCAGTTTCAGGGACAGGGGGTATGGCTACACCTTC
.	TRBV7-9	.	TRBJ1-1	CASSLLVGAEAFF	TGTGCCAGCAGCTTATTGGTGGGGGCTGAAGCTTTCTTT
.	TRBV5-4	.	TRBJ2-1	CASSSTGEQFF	TGTGCCAGCAGCTCTACAGGGGAGCAGTTCTTC
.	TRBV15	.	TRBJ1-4	CATSRDGQGGEKLFF	TGTGCCACCAGCAGAGATGGGCAGGGTGGCGAAAAACTGTTTTTT
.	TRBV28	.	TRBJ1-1	CASSLYRVLNTEAFF	TGTGCCAGCAGCTTGTACCGGGTCCTCAACACTGAAGCTTTCTTT
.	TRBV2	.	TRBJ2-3	CASSVLSFSDTQYF	TGTGCCAGCAGTGTATTATCCTTCTCGGATACGCAGTATTTT
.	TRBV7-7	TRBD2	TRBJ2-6	CASSPGGSGANVLTF	TGTGCCAGCAGCCCCGGGGGGTCAGGGGCCAACGTCCTGACTTTC
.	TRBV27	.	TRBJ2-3	CASITPRGTFTDTQYF	TGTGCCAGCATCACCCCCCGGGGGACTTTCACAGATACGCAGTATTTT
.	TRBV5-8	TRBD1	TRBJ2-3	CASNLKQGAWGTDTQYF	TGTGCCAGCAACTTAAAACAGGGGGCATGGGGAACAGATACGCAGTATTTT
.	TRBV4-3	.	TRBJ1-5	CASSHSGSQPQHF	TGCGCCAGCAGCCACTCGGGAAGCCAGCCCCAGCATTTT
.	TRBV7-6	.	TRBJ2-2	CASSFRDTNTGELFF	TGTGCCAGCAGCTTCAGGGACACGAACACCGGGGAGCTGTTTTTT
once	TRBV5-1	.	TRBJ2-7	CASSFNSFAYEQYF	TGCGCCAGCAGCTTTAACAGCTTTGCCTACGAGCAGTACTTC
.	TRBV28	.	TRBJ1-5	CASSLTWPQHF	TGTGCCAGCAGTCTAACGTGGCCCCAGCATTTT
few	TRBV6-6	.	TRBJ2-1	CASRTRGNEQFF	TGTGCCAGCAGAACTAGGGGAAATGAGCAGTTCTTC
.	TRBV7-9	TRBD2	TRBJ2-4	CASSLGSGGAEAKNIQYF	TGTGCCAGCAGCTTAGGTAGCGGGGGGGCTGAAGCCAAAAACATTCAGTACTTC
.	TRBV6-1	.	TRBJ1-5	CASSENGIYSNQPQHF	TGTGCCAGCAGTGAAAACGGTATTTATAGCAATCAGCCCCAGCATTTT
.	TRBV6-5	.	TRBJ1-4	CASSETQGRRLFF	TGTGCCAGCAGTGAAACACAGGGTAGGAGACTGTTTTTT